The rows below give T cell receptor beta chains drawn from one sample of a study of neoadjuvant anti-PD-1 for oral cavity cancer. Profiled with immunoSEQ multiplex PCR; TCRdb holds only in-frame clones, not every one. The sample lists 20,000 to 30,000 clones; 25% to 30% were seen once. Source: tumor tissue, taken after nivolumab (anti-PD-1) treatment. These receptors all come from a person aged 40-85 years with oral cavity squamous cell carcinoma. Each CDR3 is given with its conserved first and last residue. The D gene is left open where the match is weak. Clone size is shown for a subset of rows, as once, few, many or a class of expanded clone.

clone_size d_call j_call v_call cdr3_nt cdr3_aa
few NA TRBJ2-2 TRBV12-5 TGTGCTAGTGGTTTCCGACAGACCGGGGAGCTGTTTTTT CASGFRQTGELFF
NA NA TRBJ1-2 TRBV6-5 TGTGCCAGCACCGTCTCGGGGGGGGCCGATGGCTACACCTTC CASTVSGGADGYTF
NA NA TRBJ2-3 TRBV30 TGTGCCTGGACCACTACAGATACGCAGTATTTT CAWTTTDTQYF
few NA TRBJ1-1 TRBV27 TGTGCCAGCAGTTTGGGTGGACACACTGAAGCTTTCTTT CASSLGGHTEAFF
once TRBD1 TRBJ1-3 TRBV28 TGTGCCAGCAGTTCCATCGTCATGACAGGGACAGGGAACACCATATATTTT CASSSIVMTGTGNTIYF
NA NA TRBJ2-7 TRBV11-2 TGTGCCAGCAGCCTCCGACCCGGAGGGGGGGGTTCCTACGAGCAGTACTTC CASSLRPGGGGSYEQYF
many NA TRBJ1-1 TRBV5-4 TGTGCCAGCAGTTGGGGGGCTGGGAAGACTGAAGCTTTCTTT CASSWGAGKTEAFF
NA NA TRBJ2-7 TRBV5-1 TGCGCCAGCAGCAGGGATTTCTACGAGCAGTACTTC CASSRDFYEQYF
many NA TRBJ2-1 TRBV5-4 TGTGCCAGCAGCTTTAACGCCCGTAATGAGCAGTTCTTC CASSFNARNEQFF
few NA TRBJ2-7 TRBV4-2 TGTGCCAGCAGCCAAGCCTCGGCGGGACATGTCTACGAGCAGTACTTC CASSQASAGHVYEQYF
few NA TRBJ2-4 TRBV6-6 TGTGCCAGCAGTCAGACAGAAGCCAAAAACATTCAGTACTTC CASSQTEAKNIQYF
few NA TRBJ1-1 TRBV9 TGTGCCAGCAGCGTATTGGAGAACACTGAAGCTTTCTTT CASSVLENTEAFF